The 18 T cell receptor beta chains below were found in one sample sequenced in a study of T cell clones after liver transplantation. Alloreactive TCRbeta sequences came from sequencing proliferating CFSE-low cells in the MLR. Which antigens these TCRs recognize remains unknown. Produced via immunoSEQ multiplex PCR; TCRdb's table is partial and in-frame only. The top ten clones hold about 12% of a sample with thousands of clones, just over 40% of them seen once. Input material: CD4+ T cells from cultured PBMCs. The receptors were gathered from a human patient who received a liver transplant. A subset of T cells may come from the graft donor.

The gene calls are TRBV6-6 and TRBJ2-2; D unresolved. This CDR3 region has 13 residues. Germline V gene data show CDR1 as MNHNY and CDR2 as SVGAGI (reference sequence). The V gene lost 6 bases and the J gene lost 1 base, with 6 bases spanning the gap. In DNA, the CDR3 is TGTGCCAGCAGCCCACTGAACACCGGGGAGCTGTTTTTT. It yields the protein CASSPLNTGELFF.

The gene calls are TRBV21-1 and TRBJ2-1; the table's D call TRBD2 went unverified against the DNA. TRBV21-1 is termed a pseudogene. The CDR3 totals 13 residues. CDR3 region: CASRLAGGNEQFF. In DNA form, the CDR3 reads TGTGCCAGCAGACTAGCGGGGGGGAATGAGCAGTTCTTC.

Within the sample, this clone is large. This rearrangement joins TRBV7-3 to TRBJ2-7; no definite D call. With 2 bases removed from V and 1 base from J, the gap between germline ends came to 6 bases. From germline, CDR1 is SGHTA and CDR2 FQGTGA. The CDR3 sequence is 13 residues long. CDR3 region: CASSLGPSYEQYF. The CDR3 region has the DNA TGTGCCAGCAGCTTAGGGCCATCCTACGAGCAGTACTTC.

The rearrangement uses TRBV6-6 and TRBJ2-5; weak D call: TRBD2 (6 bases). Germline CDR1 MNHNY, CDR2 SVGAGI (reference sequence). V was pared by 8 bases and J by 3 bases, with 16 bases between. The CDR3 is 14 amino acids. CDR3 sequence reads: CASLPGEGEETQYF. The DNA for the CDR3 is TGTGCCAGCTTGCCGGGAGAGGGTGAAGAGACCCAGTACTTC.

The gene calls are TRBV10-3 and TRBJ2-3, with a tentative D call TRBD2 (6 bases). V lost 6 bases and J 0 bases, leaving 13 bases between the germline ends. The V gene's germline CDR1 is ENHRY and CDR2 SYGVKD. The CDR3 length is 15 residues. The CDR3 DNA reads TGTGCCATCAGCCCACTAGCAGCAAGCACAGATACGCAGTATTTT. This codes for CAISPLAASTDTQYF.

The chain employs TRBV21-1 and TRBJ2-3. TRBV21-1 is flagged as a pseudogene. The CDR3 contains 12 residues. The CDR3 spells CASRGRTDTQYF. CDR3 DNA sequence: TGTGCCAGCAGAGGCCGCACTGATACGCAGTATTTT.

V and J are TRBV5-4 and TRBJ2-1, with 9 bases matching TRBD2. The CDR3 spans 15 residues. Germline assignment: CDR1 SGHNT and CDR2 YYREEE (reference sequence). The J segment lost 1 base and the V segment lost 1 base, leaving 0 bases of the junction unmatched. CDR3 sequence (DNA): TGTGCCAGCAGCTTGACTAGCGGGTCCTACAATGAGCAGTTCTTC. This encodes CASSLTSGSYNEQFF. Combining the CDR3 with reference TRBV5-4 and TRBJ2-1 gives the whole variable domain ETGVTQSPTHLIKTRGQQVTLRCSSQSGHNTVSWYQQALGQGPQFIFQYYREEENGRGNFPPRFSGLQFPNYSSELNVNALELDDSALYLCASSLTSGSYNEQFFGPGTRLTVL.

The chain is built from TRBV5-1 and TRBJ2-1; TRBD2 might be the D (6 bases). Germline CDR1 and CDR2: SGHRS and YFSETQ. Trimming stripped 7 bases from V and 8 bases from J, with 19 bases between. The CDR3 has 14 amino acids. CDR3 nucleotides: TGCGCCAGCGTCCGGGACTCAACGGCCGATGAGCAGTTCTTC. It is translated as CASVRDSTADEQFF.

This clone is labeled as medium-sized (0.01 to 0.1%). The rearrangement links TRBV28 to TRBJ2-2; TRBD2 might be the D (6 bases). The V gene's germline CDR1 is MDHEN and CDR2 SYDVKM. The V end was cut by 5 bases, the J end by 5 bases, with 12 bases between. This CDR3 region has 14 residues. The CDR3 bases are TGTGCCAGCAGTCCCAACGGAGGGACCGGGGAGCTGTTTTTT. Translation gives CASSPNGGTGELFF. Full variable domain (outside the CDR3, taken from reference TRBV28 and TRBJ2-2): DVKVTQSSRYLVKRTGEKVFLECVQDMDHENMFWYRQDPGLGLRLIYFSYDVKMKEKGDIPEGYSVSREKKERFSLILESASTNQTSMYLCASSPNGGTGELFFGEGSRLTVL.

This chain uses TRBV5-8 with TRBJ1-4; TRBD1 is a possible D gene (6 bases). Germline V gene lookup returns CDR1 SGHTS and CDR2 YDEGEE. V was shortened by 1 base and J by 8 bases, with 12 bases between the two germline ends. The CDR3 totals 14 residues. The chain's CDR3 is CASSLSGEPEKLFF. The DNA of the CDR3 is TGTGCCAGCAGCTTGTCAGGGGAACCAGAAAAACTGTTTTTT. The entire variable domain, with the rest obtained from reference TRBV5-8 and TRBJ1-4, is as follows: EAGVTQSPTHLIKTRGQQATLRCSPISGHTSVYWYQQALGLGLQFLLWYDEGEERNRGNFPPRFSGRQFPNYSSELNVNALELEDSALYLCASSLSGEPEKLFFGSGTQLSVL.

The rearrangement joins TRBV11-2 to TRBJ2-2; 10 bases align to TRBD2. This CDR3 is built from 16 residues. J lost 2 bases, V lost 4 bases, and 4 bases had no gene match. Germline V lookup: CDR1 SGHAT, CDR2 FQNNGV. Here the CDR3 reads CASSSWTSGNTGELFF. In nucleotides, the CDR3 is TGTGCCAGCAGCTCGTGGACTAGCGGAAACACCGGGGAGCTGTTTTTT.

This clone was picked up a small number of times. This chain links TRBV7-2 with TRBJ1-2; a weak D match, TRBD1 (5 bases). V gave up 5 bases and J gave up 4 bases, with 23 bases separating them. Germline V CDR1 and CDR2: SGHTA, FQGNSA. The CDR3 has 17 amino acids. CDR3 coding DNA: TGTGCCAGCAGCCCACGTCCCCGACAGACCTACTTCTATGGCTACACCTTC. Its translation is CASSPRPRQTYFYGYTF.

J is TRBJ1-1 and V is TRBV7-2; D is possibly TRBD1 (6 bases). V was cut by 7 bases and J by 0 bases, with 9 bases left in between. This CDR3 contains 13 residues. Germline CDR1 reads SGHTA; CDR2 reads FQGNSA. The CDR3 sequence is CASTGQMNTEAFF. The CDR3 DNA reads TGTGCCAGCACCGGACAGATGAACACTGAAGCTTTCTTT.

By proportion, this clone is medium-sized. V and J are TRBV27 and TRBJ2-7, with D perhaps matching TRBD1 (6 bases). The V gene's germline CDR1 is MNHEY and CDR2 SMNVEV (reference sequence). Deletions cut 3 bases from V and 3 bases from J, with 12 bases between. This CDR3 is built from 14 residues. In DNA form, the CDR3 reads TGTGCCAGCAGTTTTTTGGGGGCGAACTACGAGCAGTACTTC. Its translation is CASSFLGANYEQYF.

This chain joins TRBV6-6 and TRBJ1-1; D might be TRBD1 (5 bases). The CDR3 contains 14 residues. Germline V CDR1 and CDR2: MNHNY, SVGAGI (reference sequence). V was cut by 6 bases and J by 2 bases, with 13 bases left in between. The CDR3 nucleotides read TGTGCCAGCAGCCCGACAGCGCCTAACACTGAAGCTTTCTTT. Amino acid sequence: CASSPTAPNTEAFF.

This clone is termed large. The chain employs TRBV5-1 and TRBJ2-2; D call uncertain. Germline V gives CDR1 SGHRS, CDR2 YFSETQ. The V end lost 0 bases, the J end lost 0 bases, and 6 bases lay between the germline ends. The length of the CDR3 is 15 residues. The CDR3 DNA is TGCGCCAGCAGCTTGGAGCCCGCGAACACCGGGGAGCTGTTTTTT. Translation: CASSLEPANTGELFF.

This clone is large in the sample. The genes are TRBV7-2 and TRBJ2-2, with unresolved D. With 5 bases removed from V and 5 bases from J, the gap between germline ends came to 12 bases. Germline V gene lookup returns CDR1 SGHTA and CDR2 FQGNSA. This CDR3 has 14 amino acids. The CDR3: CASSQSLGTGELFF. CDR3 in DNA: TGTGCCAGCAGCCAGTCCCTTGGGACCGGGGAGCTGTTTTTT.

The rearrangement links TRBV21-1 to TRBJ1-2; the table names TRBD1, a call not compared with the DNA. TRBV21-1 is labeled a pseudogene. The length of the CDR3 is 13 residues. The CDR3 spells CASSNGAGGGYTF. The CDR3 DNA reads TGTGCCAGCAGCAACGGGGCAGGGGGTGGCTACACCTTC.